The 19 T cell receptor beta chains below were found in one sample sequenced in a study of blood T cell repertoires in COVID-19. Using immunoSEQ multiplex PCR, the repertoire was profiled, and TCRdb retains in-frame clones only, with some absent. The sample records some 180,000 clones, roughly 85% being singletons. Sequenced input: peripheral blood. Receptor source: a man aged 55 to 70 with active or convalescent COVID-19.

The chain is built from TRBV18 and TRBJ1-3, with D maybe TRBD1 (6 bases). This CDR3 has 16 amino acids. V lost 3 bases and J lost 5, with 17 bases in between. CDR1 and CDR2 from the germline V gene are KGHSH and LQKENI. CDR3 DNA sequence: TGTGCCAGCTCACCGCGGGGGCCCGGGGAACGAAACACCATATATTTT. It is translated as CASSPRGPGERNTIYF.

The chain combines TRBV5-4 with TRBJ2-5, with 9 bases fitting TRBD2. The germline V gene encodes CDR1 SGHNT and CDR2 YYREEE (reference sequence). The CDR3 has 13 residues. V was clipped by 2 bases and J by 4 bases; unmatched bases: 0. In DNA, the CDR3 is TGTGCCAGCAGCTTTAGCGGGGGAGAGACCCAGTACTTC. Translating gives CASSFSGGETQYF.

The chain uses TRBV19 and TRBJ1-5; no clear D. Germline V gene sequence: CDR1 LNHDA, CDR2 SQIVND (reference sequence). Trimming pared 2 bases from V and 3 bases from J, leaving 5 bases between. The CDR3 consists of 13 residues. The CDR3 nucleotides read TGTGCCAGTAGTATAACAGCCAATCAGCCCCAGCATTTT. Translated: CASSITANQPQHF. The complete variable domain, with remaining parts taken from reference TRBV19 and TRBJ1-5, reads DGGITQSPKYLFRKEGQNVTLSCEQNLNHDAMYWYRQDPGQGLRLIYYSQIVNDFQKGDIAEGYSVSREKKESFPLTVTSAQKNPTAFYLCASSITANQPQHFGDGTRLSIL.

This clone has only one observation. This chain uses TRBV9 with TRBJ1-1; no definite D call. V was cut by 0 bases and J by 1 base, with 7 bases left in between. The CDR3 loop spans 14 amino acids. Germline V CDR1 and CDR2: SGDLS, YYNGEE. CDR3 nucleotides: TGTGCCAGCAGCGTAGGAGGCCAGAACACTGAAGCTTTCTTT. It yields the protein CASSVGGQNTEAFF.

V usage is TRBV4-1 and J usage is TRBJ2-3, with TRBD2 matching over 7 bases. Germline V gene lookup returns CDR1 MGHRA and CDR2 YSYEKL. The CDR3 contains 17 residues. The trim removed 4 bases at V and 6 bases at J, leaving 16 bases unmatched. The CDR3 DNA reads TGCGCCAGCAGCCCACACAACGGACGTACCGGGGGGGATACGCAGTATTTT. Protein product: CASSPHNGRTGGDTQYF.

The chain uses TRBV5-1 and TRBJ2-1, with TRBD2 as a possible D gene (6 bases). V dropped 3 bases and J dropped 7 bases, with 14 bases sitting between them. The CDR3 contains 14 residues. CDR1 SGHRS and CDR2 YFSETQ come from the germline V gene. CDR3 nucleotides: TGCGCCAGCAGCTCGGGACTTCTTAGGAATGAGCAGTTCTTC. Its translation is CASSSGLLRNEQFF.

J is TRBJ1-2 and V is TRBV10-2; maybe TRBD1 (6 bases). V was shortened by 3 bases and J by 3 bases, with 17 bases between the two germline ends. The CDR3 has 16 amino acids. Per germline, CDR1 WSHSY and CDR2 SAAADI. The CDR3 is CASSDLGGGIDYGYTF. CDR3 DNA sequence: TGCGCCAGCAGTGACCTAGGGGGGGGGATCGACTATGGCTACACCTTC.

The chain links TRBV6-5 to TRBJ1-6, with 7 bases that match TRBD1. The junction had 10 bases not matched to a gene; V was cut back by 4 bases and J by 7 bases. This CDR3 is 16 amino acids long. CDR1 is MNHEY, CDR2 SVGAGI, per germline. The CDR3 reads CASSFTGTAGNSPLHF. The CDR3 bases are TGTGCCAGCAGTTTCACCGGGACAGCCGGAAATTCACCCCTCCACTTT.

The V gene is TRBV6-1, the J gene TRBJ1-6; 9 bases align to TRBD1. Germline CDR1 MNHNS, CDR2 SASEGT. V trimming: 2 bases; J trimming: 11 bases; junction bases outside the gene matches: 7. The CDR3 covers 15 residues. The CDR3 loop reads CASSERGTGRTPLHF. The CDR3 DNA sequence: TGTGCCAGCAGTGAAAGGGGGACAGGGAGGACACCCCTCCACTTT.

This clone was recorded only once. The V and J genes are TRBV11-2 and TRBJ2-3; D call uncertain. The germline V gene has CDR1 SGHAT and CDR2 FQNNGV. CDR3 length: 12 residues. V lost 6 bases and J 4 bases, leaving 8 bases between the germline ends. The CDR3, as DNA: TGTGCCAGCAGTCGACGGGCAGATACGCAGTATTTT. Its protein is CASSRRADTQYF.

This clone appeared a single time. The CDR3 reads CASSSTGERSGNTIYF. CDR3 nucleotides: TGTGCCAGCAGTTCAACAGGGGAGAGGTCTGGAAACACCATATATTTT. The genes are TRBV28 and TRBJ1-3, with TRBD1 matching over 7 bases. Germline lookup yields CDR1 MDHEN and CDR2 SYDVKM. This CDR3 contains 16 residues. V lost 4 bases, J lost 1 base, and 7 bases stayed unmatched.

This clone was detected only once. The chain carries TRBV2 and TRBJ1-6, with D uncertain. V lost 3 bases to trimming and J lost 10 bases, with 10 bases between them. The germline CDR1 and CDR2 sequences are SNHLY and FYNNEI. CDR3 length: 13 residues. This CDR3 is CASSDEGESPLHF. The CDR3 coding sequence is TGTGCCAGCAGTGATGAGGGCGAGTCACCCCTCCACTTT.

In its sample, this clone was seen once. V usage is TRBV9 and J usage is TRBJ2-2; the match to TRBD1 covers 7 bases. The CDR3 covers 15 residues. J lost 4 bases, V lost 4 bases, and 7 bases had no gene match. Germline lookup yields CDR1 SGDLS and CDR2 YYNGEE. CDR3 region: CASSTSTGRTGELFF. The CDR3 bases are TGTGCCAGCAGCACCTCGACAGGGCGCACCGGGGAGCTGTTTTTT. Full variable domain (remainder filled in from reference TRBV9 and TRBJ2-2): DSGVTQTPKHLITATGQRVTLRCSPRSGDLSVYWYQQSLDQGLQFLIQYYNGEERAKGNILERFSAQQFPDLHSELNLSSLELGDSALYFCASSTSTGRTGELFFGEGSRLTVL.

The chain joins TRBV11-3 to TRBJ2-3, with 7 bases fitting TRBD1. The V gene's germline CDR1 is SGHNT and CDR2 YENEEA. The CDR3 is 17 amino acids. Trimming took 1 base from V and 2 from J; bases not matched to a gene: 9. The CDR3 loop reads CASSLARQGRFTDTQYF. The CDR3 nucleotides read TGTGCCAGCAGCTTAGCTAGACAGGGTCGGTTCACAGATACGCAGTATTTT.

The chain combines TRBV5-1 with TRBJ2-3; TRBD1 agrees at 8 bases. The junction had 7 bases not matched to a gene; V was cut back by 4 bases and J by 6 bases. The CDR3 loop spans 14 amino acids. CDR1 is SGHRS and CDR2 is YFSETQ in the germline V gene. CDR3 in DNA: TGCGCCAGCAGCATAGACAGGGGCGGGGATACGCAGTATTTT. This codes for CASSIDRGGDTQYF.

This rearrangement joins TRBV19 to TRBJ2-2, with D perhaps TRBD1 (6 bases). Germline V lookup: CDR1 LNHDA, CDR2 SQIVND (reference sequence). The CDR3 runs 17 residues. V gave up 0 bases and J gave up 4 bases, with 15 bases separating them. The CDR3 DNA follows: TGTGCCAGTAGTATAGAGGCAGGAAGGGGGATCACCGGGGAGCTGTTTTTT. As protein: CASSIEAGRGITGELFF.

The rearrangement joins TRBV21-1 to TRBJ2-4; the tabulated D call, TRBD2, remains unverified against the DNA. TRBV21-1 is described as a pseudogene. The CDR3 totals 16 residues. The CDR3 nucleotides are TGTGCCACCCACCGGGGACTAGCGGGAGCCAAAAACATTCAGTACTTC. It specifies CATHRGLAGAKNIQYF.

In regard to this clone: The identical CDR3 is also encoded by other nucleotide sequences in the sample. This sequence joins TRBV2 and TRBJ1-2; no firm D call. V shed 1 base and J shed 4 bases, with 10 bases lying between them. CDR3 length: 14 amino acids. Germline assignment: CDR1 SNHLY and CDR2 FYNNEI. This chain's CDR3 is CASSEGASIYGYTF. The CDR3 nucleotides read TGTGCCAGCAGTGAAGGGGCCAGCATCTATGGCTACACCTTC. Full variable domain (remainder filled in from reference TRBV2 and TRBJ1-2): EPEVTQTPSHQVTQMGQEVILRCVPISNHLYFYWYRQILGQKVEFLVSFYNNEISEKSEIFDDQFSVERPDGSNFTLKIRSTKLEDSAMYFCASSEGASIYGYTFGSGTRLTVV.

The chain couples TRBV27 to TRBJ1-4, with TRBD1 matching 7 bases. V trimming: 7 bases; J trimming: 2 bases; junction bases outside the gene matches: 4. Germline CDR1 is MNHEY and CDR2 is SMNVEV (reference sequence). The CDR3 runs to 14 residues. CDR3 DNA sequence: TGTGCCAGCAAGCCGGGACAGACTAATGAAAAACTGTTTTTT. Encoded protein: CASKPGQTNEKLFF.